Below, 24 T cell receptor beta chains from the same sample are listed, as sequenced in a study of cytomegalovirus exposure and HLA in healthy donors. PCR involved 60 Vbeta and 13 Jbeta primers. Profiling relied on immunoSEQ multiplex PCR, and the TCRdb table lists in-frame clones only, not all of them. The sample contains 210,000 or so clones, over 65% of which appear only once. Sequencing used PBMCs. Every receptor here comes from a woman in her sixties in good health and CMV-seropositive.

The chain uses TRBV7-9 and TRBJ1-3, with a possible D match to TRBD1 (6 bases). The V gene's germline CDR1 is SEHNR and CDR2 FQNEAQ (reference sequence). This CDR3 has 16 amino acids. V lost 2 bases and J 2 bases, leaving 13 bases between the germline ends. CDR3 protein: CASSLPWDITGNTIYF. The CDR3 DNA sequence: TGTGCCAGCAGCTTACCCTGGGACATCACTGGAAACACCATATATTTT.

V gene TRBV10-1 combines with J gene TRBJ2-7, with TRBD1 matching 8 bases. The CDR3 contains 14 residues. Per the germline V gene, CDR1 is WNHNN and CDR2 is SYGVQD (reference sequence). With V trimmed by 4 bases and J by 6 bases, 8 bases remained unmatched. The CDR3 coding sequence is TGCGCCAGCAGTGCCTCTCAGGGGGCAGGCGAGCAGTACTTC. Residues: CASSASQGAGEQYF.

The count of this clone is one. The rearrangement joins TRBV11-2 to TRBJ2-1; D may be TRBD2 (6 bases). Trimming shortened V by 4 bases and J by 6 bases, and 16 bases separated the two germline ends. CDR1 and CDR2 from the germline V gene are SGHAT and FQNNGV. The CDR3 totals 15 residues. The CDR3 here is CASSSRLVLINEQFF. CDR3 in DNA: TGTGCCAGCAGCTCCCGACTAGTACTGATCAATGAGCAGTTCTTC.

The V call is TRBV6-5, the J call TRBJ2-7; D is unclear. V lost 2 bases and J lost 2, with 13 bases in between. Germline V gives CDR1 MNHEY, CDR2 SVGAGI. The CDR3 is 15 residues long. The CDR3 sequence is CASSYGGQEAYEQYF. CDR3 bases: TGTGCCAGCAGTTACGGTGGTCAGGAAGCCTACGAGCAGTACTTC.

The J gene is TRBJ1-5, the V gene TRBV2; the match to TRBD1 covers 8 bases. The trim removed 4 bases at V and 5 bases at J, leaving 4 bases unmatched. Germline CDR1 is SNHLY and CDR2 is FYNNEI. CDR3 length equals 14 residues. CDR3 in amino acids: CASSVAGGYQPQHF. The CDR3 DNA reads as TGTGCCAGCAGTGTGGCAGGGGGCTATCAGCCCCAGCATTTT.

The chain links TRBV6-4 to TRBJ2-1; 8 bases fit TRBD1. Looked up from germline, CDR1 is MRHNA and CDR2 is SNTAGT. V shed 5 bases and J 2 bases; nucleotides not matched to a gene: 5. This CDR3 is built from 15 residues. The CDR3 reads CASSLDRGPYNEQFF. The CDR3 coding sequence is TGTGCCAGCAGTCTCGACAGGGGCCCCTACAATGAGCAGTTCTTC.

The chain joins TRBV30 to TRBJ1-2; D is undetermined. Germline V gene sequence: CDR1 GTSNPN, CDR2 SVGIG (reference sequence). V gave up 2 bases and J gave up 1 base, with 17 bases separating them. The CDR3 totals 16 residues. The CDR3 nucleotides read TGTGCCTGGAGTCTCCCCACGGAGGTACTTAACTATGGCTACACCTTC. As protein: CAWSLPTEVLNYGYTF.

The chain joins TRBV2 to TRBJ1-1; D gene unclear. Trimming removed 6 bases at V and 1 base at J, with 9 bases between. This CDR3 comprises 13 residues. Germline V gene lookup returns CDR1 SNHLY and CDR2 FYNNEI. The CDR3 reads CASSIDKNTEAFF. The DNA for the CDR3 is TGTGCCAGCAGCATAGACAAGAACACTGAAGCTTTCTTT. The whole variable domain, remainder taken from reference TRBV2 and TRBJ1-1, is EPEVTQTPSHQVTQMGQEVILRCVPISNHLYFYWYRQILGQKVEFLVSFYNNEISEKSEIFDDQFSVERPDGSNFTLKIRSTKLEDSAMYFCASSIDKNTEAFFGQGTRLTVV.

The J gene is TRBJ1-2, the V gene TRBV9; D is ambiguous. The germline CDR1 and CDR2 sequences are SGDLS and YYNGEE. Deletions cut 3 bases from V and 4 bases from J, with 10 bases between. This CDR3 has 13 residues. The CDR3 is CASSAEGGYGYTF. CDR3 nucleotides: TGTGCCAGCAGCGCAGAAGGAGGCTATGGCTACACCTTC.

A note on this clone: The sample holds other DNA sequences that translate to the same CDR3. The gene calls are TRBV18 and TRBJ1-1; the match to TRBD1 covers 10 bases. Germline V CDR1 and CDR2: KGHSH, LQKENI. V trimming: 3 bases; J trimming: 4 bases; junction bases outside the gene matches: 2. CDR3 size: 14 residues. The CDR3 sequence: CASSPGQGFTEAFF. CDR3 DNA: TGTGCCAGCTCACCGGGACAGGGGTTCACTGAAGCTTTCTTT. The entire variable domain, with the rest obtained from reference TRBV18 and TRBJ1-1, is as follows: NAGVMQNPRHLVRRRGQEARLRCSPMKGHSHVYWYRQLPEEGLKFMVYLQKENIIDESGMPKERFSAEFPKEGPSILRIQQVVRGDSAAYFCASSPGQGFTEAFFGQGTRLTVV.

The rearrangement joins TRBV21-1 to TRBJ2-1; TRBD2, the D gene given by the table, was not confirmed from the DNA. TRBV21-1 is a pseudogene segment. The CDR3 spans 16 residues. The CDR3 DNA is TGTGCCAGCAGCAAAGCGGCCCAGCGGAGATACAATGAGCAGTTCTTC. It codes for CASSKAAQRRYNEQFF.

This chain links TRBV5-8 with TRBJ1-2, with D hard to call. Germline assignment: CDR1 SGHTS and CDR2 YDEGEE. V shed 5 bases and J shed 2 bases, with 4 bases lying between them. The CDR3 extends over 11 amino acids. As DNA, the CDR3 is TGTGCCAGCAGACAGAACTATGGCTACACCTTC. Encoded protein: CASRQNYGYTF.

This chain joins TRBV7-9 and TRBJ2-6; tentative D call: TRBD1 (6 bases). The CDR3 covers 15 residues. Germline values: CDR1 SEHNR, CDR2 FQNEAQ (reference sequence). V gave up 3 bases and J gave up 1 base, with 7 bases separating them. The CDR3 is CASSFTGSGANVLTF. The CDR3 nucleotides read TGTGCCAGCAGCTTTACAGGGTCTGGGGCCAACGTCCTGACTTTC.

The chain uses TRBV27 and TRBJ2-7; no reliable D call. The length of the CDR3 is 12 residues. Germline CDR1 and CDR2: MNHEY and SMNVEV (reference sequence). V was clipped by 6 bases and J by 4 bases, with 10 bases between them. DNA of the CDR3: TGTGCCAGCAGCCCCACAGTTTACGAGCAGTACTTC. This codes for CASSPTVYEQYF.

The chain has TRBV6-1 and TRBJ1-2; possible D gene TRBD1, 5 bases. V gave up 3 bases and J gave up 8 bases, with 16 bases separating them. This CDR3 contains 14 residues. Germline-derived CDR1 and CDR2 are MNHNS and SASEGT. CDR3: CASSEGGGVGGYTF. The CDR3 bases are TGTGCCAGCAGTGAGGGAGGAGGGGTCGGCGGCTACACCTTC.

V is TRBV29-1 and J is TRBJ1-5; maybe TRBD1 (5 bases). The CDR3 runs to 12 residues. Trimming took off 7 bases at V and 4 bases at J, with 11 bases between the two ends. In germline, CDR1 is SQVTM, CDR2 ANQGSEA. This CDR3 is CSASDSNQPQHF. For the CDR3, the DNA is TGCAGCGCCTCTGACAGTAATCAGCCCCAGCATTTT. Using reference TRBV29-1 and TRBJ1-5 for the parts outside the CDR3, the full variable domain is SAVISQKPSRDICQRGTSLTIQCQVDSQVTMMFWYRQQPGQSLTLIATANQGSEATYESGFVIDKFPISRPNLTFSTLTVSNMSPEDSSIYLCSASDSNQPQHFGDGTRLSIL.

The gene calls are TRBV18 and TRBJ1-1; TRBD1 is a possible D gene (5 bases). This CDR3 has 15 amino acids. Germline CDR1 KGHSH, CDR2 LQKENI. Between the trimmed V and J ends, which lost 1 base and 3 bases, there was a span of 12 bases. CDR3 DNA sequence: TGTGCCAGCTCACCACAGTGGACAAGGGACACTGAAGCTTTCTTT. Translated: CASSPQWTRDTEAFF.

This clone was recorded a few times. This rearrangement joins TRBV11-1 to TRBJ2-2; weak D call: TRBD1 (6 bases). There are 14 residues in the CDR3. V lost 1 base to trimming and J lost 3 bases, with 6 bases between them. Per germline, CDR1 SGHAT and CDR2 FQDESV (reference sequence). CDR3 coding DNA: TGTGCCAGCAGCTTAGGACAGGACACCGGGGAGCTGTTTTTT. This gives the protein CASSLGQDTGELFF. Variable domain in full (rest from reference TRBV11-1 and TRBJ2-2): EAEVAQSPRYKITEKSQAVAFWCDPISGHATLYWYRQILGQGPELLVQFQDESVVDDSQLPKDRFSAERLKGVDSTLKIQPAELGDSAMYLCASSLGQDTGELFFGEGSRLTVL.

V gene TRBV9 combines with J gene TRBJ2-1, with 9 bases matching TRBD1. Germline CDR1 and CDR2: SGDLS and YYNGEE. J lost 4 bases, V lost 3 bases, and 5 bases had no gene match. The CDR3 has 15 amino acids. In DNA, the CDR3 is TGTGCCAGCAGCGCGGGACAGGGAGAATACAATGAGCAGTTCTTC. Translating gives CASSAGQGEYNEQFF.

The chain couples TRBV25-1 to TRBJ1-1; maybe TRBD1 (6 bases). Looked up from germline, CDR1 is MGHDK and CDR2 is SYGVNS. The CDR3 length is 15 residues. Trimming took 2 bases from V and 1 from J, leaving 11 bases between them. CDR3: CASSEMGHQNTEAFF. The CDR3 DNA sequence: TGTGCCAGCAGTGAAATGGGACACCAGAACACTGAAGCTTTCTTT.

The chain has TRBV5-1 and TRBJ1-1; 10 bases are shared with TRBD1. The V segment lost 2 bases and the J segment 5 bases; nucleotides outside the gene matches: 6. This CDR3 has 15 amino acids. Germline assignment: CDR1 SGHRS and CDR2 YFSETQ. CDR3 DNA sequence: TGCGCCAGCAGCTTACAAGGGACAGGGGAAACTGAAGCTTTCTTT. It encodes CASSLQGTGETEAFF. The full variable domain, with the rest looked up from reference TRBV5-1 and TRBJ1-1, is KAGVTQTPRYLIKTRGQQVTLSCSPISGHRSVSWYQQTPGQGLQFLFEYFSETQRNKGNFPGRFSGRQFSNSRSEMNVSTLELGDSALYLCASSLQGTGETEAFFGQGTRLTVV.

The rearrangement uses TRBV5-1 and TRBJ2-7; 11 bases agree with TRBD2. The junction had 5 bases not matched to a gene; V was cut back by 2 bases and J by 4 bases. Germline-derived CDR1 and CDR2 are SGHRS and YFSETQ. The CDR3 has 15 amino acids. In DNA, the CDR3 is TGCGCCAGCAGCTTAGTAGCGGGAGGGCGTTACGAGCAGTACTTC. Translated: CASSLVAGGRYEQYF. Variable domain in full (rest from reference TRBV5-1 and TRBJ2-7): KAGVTQTPRYLIKTRGQQVTLSCSPISGHRSVSWYQQTPGQGLQFLFEYFSETQRNKGNFPGRFSGRQFSNSRSEMNVSTLELGDSALYLCASSLVAGGRYEQYFGPGTRLTVT.

The chain joins TRBV5-4 to TRBJ1-6; TRBD1 matches 8 bases. The CDR3 is 14 residues long. CDR1 and CDR2 (germline): SGHNT, YYREEE (reference sequence). Trimming took 0 bases from V and 10 from J; bases not matched to a gene: 3. CDR3 nucleotides: TGTGCCAGCAGCTTGGCAGGGGGCGACTCACCCCTCCACTTT. This codes for CASSLAGGDSPLHF.

The chain uses TRBV6-4 and TRBJ1-3, with TRBD1 identical over 7 bases. Germline V lookup: CDR1 MRHNA, CDR2 SNTAGT. The CDR3 runs to 15 residues. Trimming took 6 bases from V and 8 from J; bases not matched to a gene: 13. In DNA, the CDR3 is TGTGCCAGCAGCTCGGACAGGAAGGTTGAAGACACCATATATTTT. It is translated as CASSSDRKVEDTIYF.